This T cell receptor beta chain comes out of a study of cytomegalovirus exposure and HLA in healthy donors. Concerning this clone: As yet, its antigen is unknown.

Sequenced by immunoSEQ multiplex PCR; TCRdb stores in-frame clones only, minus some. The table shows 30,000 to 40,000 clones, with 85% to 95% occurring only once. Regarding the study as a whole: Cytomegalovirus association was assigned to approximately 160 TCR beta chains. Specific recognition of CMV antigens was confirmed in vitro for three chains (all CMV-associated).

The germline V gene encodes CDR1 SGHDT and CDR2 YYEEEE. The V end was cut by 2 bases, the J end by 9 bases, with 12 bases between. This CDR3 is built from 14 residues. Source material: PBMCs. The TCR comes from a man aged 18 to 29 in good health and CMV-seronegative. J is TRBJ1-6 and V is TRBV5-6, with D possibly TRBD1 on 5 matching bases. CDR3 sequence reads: CASSFPPRGSPLHF. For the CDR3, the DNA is TGTGCCAGCAGCTTCCCTCCTAGGGGTTCACCCCTCCACTTT.